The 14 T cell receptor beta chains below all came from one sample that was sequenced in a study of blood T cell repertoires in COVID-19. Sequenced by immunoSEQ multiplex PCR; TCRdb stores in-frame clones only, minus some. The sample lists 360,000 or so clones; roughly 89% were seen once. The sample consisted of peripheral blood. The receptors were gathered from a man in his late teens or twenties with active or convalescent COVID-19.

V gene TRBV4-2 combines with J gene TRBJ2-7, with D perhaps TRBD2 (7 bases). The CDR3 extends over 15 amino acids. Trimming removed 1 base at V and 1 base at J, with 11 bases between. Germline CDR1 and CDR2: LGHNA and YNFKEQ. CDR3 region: CASSQGEGGSYEQYF. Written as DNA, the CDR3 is TGTGCCAGCAGCCAAGGGGAGGGGGGATCCTACGAGCAGTACTTC.

The CDR3 is CASSYNPGTGGFLQETQYF. CDR3 bases: TGTGCCAGCAGTTACAATCCCGGGACAGGGGGTTTCTTGCAAGAGACCCAGTACTTC. The chain joins TRBV6-2 or TRBV6-3 to TRBJ2-5; 11 bases line up with TRBD1. The trim removed 2 bases at V and 2 bases at J, leaving 13 bases unmatched. The CDR3 has 19 residues. Per germline, CDR1 MNHEY and CDR2 SVGEGT.

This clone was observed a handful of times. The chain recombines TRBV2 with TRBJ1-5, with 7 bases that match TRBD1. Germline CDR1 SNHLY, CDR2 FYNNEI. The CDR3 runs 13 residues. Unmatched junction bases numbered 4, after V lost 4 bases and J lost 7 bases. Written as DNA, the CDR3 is TGTGCCAGCAGTGGACAGGGTGGCCAGCCCCAGCATTTT. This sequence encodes CASSGQGGQPQHF.

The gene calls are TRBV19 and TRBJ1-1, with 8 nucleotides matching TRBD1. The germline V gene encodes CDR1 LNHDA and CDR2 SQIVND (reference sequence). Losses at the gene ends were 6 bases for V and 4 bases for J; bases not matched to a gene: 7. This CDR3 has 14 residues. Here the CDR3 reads CASSLPTGGTEAFF. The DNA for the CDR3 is TGTGCCAGTAGCCTACCCACAGGGGGCACTGAAGCTTTCTTT.

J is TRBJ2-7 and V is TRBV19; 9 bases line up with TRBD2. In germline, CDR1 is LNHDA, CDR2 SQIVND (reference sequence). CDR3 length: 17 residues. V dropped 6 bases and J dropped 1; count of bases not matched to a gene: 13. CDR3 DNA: TGTGCCAGTAGACAAGCGGGAGGCCGAAAGTTTTCCTACGAGCAGTACTTC. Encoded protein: CASRQAGGRKFSYEQYF. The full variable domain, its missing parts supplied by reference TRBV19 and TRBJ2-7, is DGGITQSPKYLFRKEGQNVTLSCEQNLNHDAMYWYRQDPGQGLRLIYYSQIVNDFQKGDIAEGYSVSREKKESFPLTVTSAQKNPTAFYLCASRQAGGRKFSYEQYFGPGTRLTVT.

CDR3 region: CSAPDRAGELFF. In DNA form, the CDR3 reads TGCAGCGCCCCAGACAGGGCTGGGGAGCTGTTTTTT. The chain is built from TRBV29-1 and TRBJ2-2; TRBD1 matches at 7 bases. This CDR3 comprises 12 residues. Germline V gives CDR1 SQVTM, CDR2 ANQGSEA. J gave up 8 bases and V 7 bases, and 7 bases lay outside the gene matches.

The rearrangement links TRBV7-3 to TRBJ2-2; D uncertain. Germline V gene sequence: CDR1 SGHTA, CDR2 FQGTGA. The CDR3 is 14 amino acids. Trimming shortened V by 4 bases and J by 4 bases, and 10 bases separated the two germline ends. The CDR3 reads CASSYDTSTGELFF. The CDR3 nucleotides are TGTGCCAGCAGCTACGACACCTCCACCGGGGAGCTGTTTTTT.

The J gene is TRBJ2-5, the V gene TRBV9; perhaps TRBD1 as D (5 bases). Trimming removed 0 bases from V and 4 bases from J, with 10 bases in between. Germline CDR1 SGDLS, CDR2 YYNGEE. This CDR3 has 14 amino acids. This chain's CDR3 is CASSVELRGETQYF. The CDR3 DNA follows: TGTGCCAGCAGCGTAGAGTTAAGGGGAGAGACCCAGTACTTC.

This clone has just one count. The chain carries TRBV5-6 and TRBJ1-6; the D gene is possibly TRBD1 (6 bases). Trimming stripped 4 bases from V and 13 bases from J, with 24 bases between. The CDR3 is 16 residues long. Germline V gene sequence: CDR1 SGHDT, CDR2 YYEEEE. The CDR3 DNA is TGTGCCAGCAGCGCTAGCCGGACCCGGACAGCCTGGCCCCTCCACTTT. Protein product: CASSASRTRTAWPLHF.

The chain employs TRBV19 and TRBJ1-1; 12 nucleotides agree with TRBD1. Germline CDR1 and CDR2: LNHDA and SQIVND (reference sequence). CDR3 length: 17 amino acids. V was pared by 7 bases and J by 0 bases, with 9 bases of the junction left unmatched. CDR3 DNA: TGTGCCAGTAATTTCCGGGACAGGGGGCTTTTGAACACTGAAGCTTTCTTT. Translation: CASNFRDRGLLNTEAFF.

The CDR3 protein is CASSPWFRYTEAFF. The CDR3, as DNA: TGTGCCAGCAGCCCATGGTTCAGGTACACTGAAGCTTTCTTT. V gene TRBV5-6 combines with J gene TRBJ1-1; the D is unclear. V lost 4 bases and J lost 3, with 13 bases in between. This CDR3 region has 14 residues. In germline, CDR1 is SGHDT, CDR2 YYEEEE.

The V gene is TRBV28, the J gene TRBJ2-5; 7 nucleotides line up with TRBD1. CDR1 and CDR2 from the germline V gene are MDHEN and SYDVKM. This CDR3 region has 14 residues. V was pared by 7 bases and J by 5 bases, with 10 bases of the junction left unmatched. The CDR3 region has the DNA TGTGCCAGCAAGATGCCAGGGGGTAAGGAGACCCAGTACTTC. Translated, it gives CASKMPGGKETQYF.

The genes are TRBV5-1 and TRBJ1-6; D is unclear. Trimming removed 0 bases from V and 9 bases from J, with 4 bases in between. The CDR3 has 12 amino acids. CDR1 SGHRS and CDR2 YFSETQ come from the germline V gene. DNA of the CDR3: TGCGCCAGCAGCTTGGTCGGTTCACCCCTCCACTTT. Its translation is CASSLVGSPLHF.

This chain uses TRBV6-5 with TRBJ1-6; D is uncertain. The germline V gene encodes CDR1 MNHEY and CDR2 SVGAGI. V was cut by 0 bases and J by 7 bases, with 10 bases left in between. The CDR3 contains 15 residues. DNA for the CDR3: TGTGCCAGCAGTTACTCTGGAATGAGGAATTCACCCCTCCACTTT. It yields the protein CASSYSGMRNSPLHF.